The rows below give T cell receptor beta chains drawn from one sample of a study of blood T cells in healthy people across ages. TCRdb fed the 5' RACE reads into MiXCR, producing one record per CDR3 protein. Among about 1.6 million distinct CDR3 sequences listed, 30% to 35% were seen once. Sequenced material: blood. The receptors were gathered from a woman in her 30s in good health. The CDR3 runs from the conserved cysteine through the conserved F or W. The D gene is left open where the match is weak. Size is stated for part of the rows, as once, few or many counts, or as a class when the clone is expanded.

d_gene | j_gene | len | abundance | v_gene | CDR3nt | CDR3aa
TRBD2 | TRBJ2-4 | 14 | - | TRBV7-2 | TGTGCCAGCAGCTTAGGGCTAGCGGGAGCCATTCAGTACTTC | CASSLGLAGAIQYF
- | TRBJ2-2 | 17 | - | TRBV9 | TGTGCCAGCAGCGTCCCTGCCGGGACAACTAACACCGGGGAGCTGTTTTTT | CASSVPAGTTNTGELFF
TRBD1 | TRBJ2-7 | 17 | few | TRBV7-2 | TGTGCCAGCAGACGAACCACCGGGACAGGGAAATTCTACGAGCAGTACTTC | CASRRTTGTGKFYEQYF
- | TRBJ2-2 | 17 | - | TRBV10-3 | TGTGCCATCAGTGACCCCGGGACCCCCTCAAGCACCGGGGAGCTGTTTTTT | CAISDPGTPSSTGELFF
- | TRBJ2-1 | 16 | - | TRBV4-1 | TGCGCCAGCAGCCAAGTATGGCGGCGACGATACAATGAGCAGTTCTTC | CASSQVWRRRYNEQFF
- | TRBJ2-3 | 17 | - | TRBV27 | TGTGCCAGCAGTTTATTGTGGGCCCAGGGCGGCACAGATACGCAGTATTTT | CASSLLWAQGGTDTQYF
- | TRBJ1-1 | 13 | - | TRBV2 | TGTGCCAGCCAGGCCGGGGTGAACACTGAAGCTTTCTTT | CASQAGVNTEAFF
- | TRBJ2-1 | 11 | few | TRBV4-1 | TGCGCCAGCAGCCAAGGAGGGTTCCGGTTCTTC | CASSQGGFRFF
- | TRBJ2-3 | 15 | - | TRBV5-1 | TGCGCCAGCAGCCCACGGGACTCCACCACAGATACGCAGTATTTT | CASSPRDSTTDTQYF
- | TRBJ2-1 | 16 | few | TRBV27 | TGTGCCTGCAGTTTTGAGGGGAGCGGGTATTACAATGAGCAGTTCTTC | CACSFEGSGYYNEQFF
- | TRBJ2-2 | 14 | - | TRBV2 | TGTGCCAGCAGGGCCAGGGCTAACGCCGGGGAGCTGTTTTTT | CASRARANAGELFF
TRBD2 | TRBJ2-7 | 13 | - | TRBV10-2 | TGCGCCATCGCTAGCGGGAGGATCTACGAGCAGTACTTC | CAIASGRIYEQYF
- | TRBJ1-5 | 12 | - | TRBV12-3/TRBV12-4 | TGTGCCAGCAGTACGCATGAACAGCCCCAGCATTTT | CASSTHEQPQHF
TRBD2 | TRBJ2-1 | 15 | many | TRBV7-2 | TGTGCCAGCAGCCCAGGGACTAGCCGGGCCAATGAGCAGTTCTTC | CASSPGTSRANEQFF
TRBD1 | TRBJ2-1 | 17 | few | TRBV2 | TGTGCCAGCAGAGACGGAGCCGACAGGGTAAAGCTCAGTGGGCAGTTCTTC | CASRDGADRVKLSGQFF
- | TRBJ2-3 | 17 | - | TRBV5-1 | TGCGCCAGCAGCTTCTCTCTCGGGACGTGGGGCACAGATACGCAGTATTTT | CASSFSLGTWGTDTQYF
- | TRBJ2-7 | 15 | - | TRBV10-3 | TGTGCCATCAGTGAGTCGTTGGACACCAGAAACGAGCAGTACTTC | CAISESLDTRNEQYF
TRBD1 | TRBJ2-7 | 16 | - | TRBV15 | TGTGCCACCAGCAGAGATGGCAACAGGGGGCGTGGGGAGCAGTACTTC | CATSRDGNRGRGEQYF
TRBD1 | TRBJ2-7 | 17 | few | TRBV20-1 | TGCAGTGCTAGAAGGAGGCAAACAGGGGCCCTCGCCTACGAGCAGTACTTC | CSARRRQTGALAYEQYF
- | TRBJ1-4 | 14 | - | TRBV2 | TGTGCCAGCAGACGGCCTTTACCTAATGAAAAACTGTTTTTT | CASRRPLPNEKLFF
TRBD2 | TRBJ2-3 | 18 | few | TRBV5-5 | TGTGCCAGCAGCTTGTCGGTTCGGGGACTAGCCCCCCCATGGACGCAGTATTTT | CASSLSVRGLAPPWTQYF
TRBD2 | TRBJ2-1 | 16 | - | TRBV20-1 | TGCAGTGCTAGAGATATCACCGCGGGAGACTACAATGAGCAGTTCTTC | CSARDITAGDYNEQFF
- | TRBJ2-4 | 14 | few | TRBV20-1 | TGCAGTGGCCTCGAACCCCTAGCCAAAAACATTCAGTACTTC | CSGLEPLAKNIQYF
- | TRBJ2-3 | 11 | many | TRBV6-2/TRBV6-3 | TGTGCCAGCGCCCGGGGAGATACGCAGTATTTT | CASARGDTQYF
- | TRBJ2-7 | 13 | few | TRBV10-3 | TGTGCCATCAGTGAGGCAGGTTCCTACGAGCAGTACTTC | CAISEAGSYEQYF
- | TRBJ1-2 | 14 | - | TRBV20-1 | TGCAGTGCTAGATTGGAGACCCTTCAATATGGCTACACCTTC | CSARLETLQYGYTF
- | TRBJ2-5 | 15 | - | TRBV28 | TGTGCCAGCAGTTTTAACCAGGGTGGGAAGGAGACCCAGTACTTC | CASSFNQGGKETQYF
- | TRBJ2-5 | 12 | - | TRBV7-2 | TGTGCCAGCAGCTTAGCGGCCCACGAGCGGTACTTC | CASSLAAHERYF